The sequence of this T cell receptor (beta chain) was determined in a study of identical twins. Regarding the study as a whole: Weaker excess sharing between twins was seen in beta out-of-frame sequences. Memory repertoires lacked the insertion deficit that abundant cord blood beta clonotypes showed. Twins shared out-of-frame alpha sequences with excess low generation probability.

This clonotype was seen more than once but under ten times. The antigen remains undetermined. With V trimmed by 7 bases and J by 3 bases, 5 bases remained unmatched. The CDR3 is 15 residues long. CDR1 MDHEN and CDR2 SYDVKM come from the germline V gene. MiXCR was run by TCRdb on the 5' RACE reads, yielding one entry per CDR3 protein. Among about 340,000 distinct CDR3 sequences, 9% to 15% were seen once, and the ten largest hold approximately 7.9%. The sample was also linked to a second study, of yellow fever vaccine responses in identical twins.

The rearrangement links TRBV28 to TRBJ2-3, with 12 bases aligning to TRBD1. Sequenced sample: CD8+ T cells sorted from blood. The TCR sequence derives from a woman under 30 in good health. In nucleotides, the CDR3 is TGTGCCAGCACCTCGGGACAGGGGGCAACAGATACGCAGTATTTT. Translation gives CASTSGQGATDTQYF.